The clone carrying this T cell receptor beta chain was picked up many times. The sample comes from a study of T cells in Graves' hyperthyroidism and ophthalmopathy. The investigators amplified TCR beta CDR3 regions from RNA transcripts. The study used the HTBI primer set for a first-round RT-PCR of the TCR CDR3. TCRdb ran MiXCR on the multiplex PCR reads and lists one entry per CDR3 protein. Among over 400,000 distinct CDR3 sequences listed, approximately 14% were seen once. The junction had 8 bases not matched to a gene; V was cut back by 0 bases and J by 8 bases. Germline V gives CDR1 KGHDR, CDR2 SFDVKD. CDR3 length: 16 amino acids.

The TCR originated in a man aged 18 to 30 with Graves' ophthalmopathy. This chain uses TRBV24-1 with TRBJ2-1; 8 nucleotides align to TRBD2. The specimen was blood. The CDR3 DNA is TGTGCCACCAGTGATTTGCCCAGCGGGAGTGTCGATGAGCAGTTCTTC. Protein product: CATSDLPSGSVDEQFF.